This T cell receptor beta chain came from a study of cytomegalovirus exposure and HLA in healthy donors (TCRdb year 2017). Broadly, across the study: An earlier analysis of roughly 500 of the donors reported over 250 Gb of sequence data and 90 million to 120 million unique TCR beta sequences obtained from about 170 million T cells. Roughly 300 gigabases of sequencing data and around 85 million unique TCR sequences made up an early release that covered over 550 HLA-typed donors. Of the roughly 390 genotyped donors, 70% to 90% were placed in the genetic ancestry cluster associated with self-reported Caucasian donors. The study aimed to test whether cataloging public T cell receptors could reveal signatures of past pathogen exposure. Using immunosequencing, the study profiled T cell repertoires from approximately 700 subjects and related those repertoires to cytomegalovirus serostatus. Besides the first cohort of more than 650 subjects, a separate validation cohort made up of over a hundred different subjects was used. To predict cytomegalovirus infection status, the study combined high-throughput TCR immunosequencing, statistical association of individual TCRs with disease status, and machine learning. A later analysis re-examined previously published TCR beta repertoires from over 500 donors and added high-resolution HLA genotyping to investigate patterns of TCR occurrence. Rather than using new phenotypic data, the later analysis identified candidate immune exposures from TCR beta sequences and from how often those sequences occurred across donors. An earlier analysis of fewer than 750 of the donors used high-throughput TCR beta sequencing to judge whether each TCR beta V gene segment behaved as functional or pseudogenic. Donor age, sex, ethnicity and CMV serostatus were collected together with the repertoire data. In a later genetic analysis, genome-wide SNP genotypes for about 65% of the roughly 670 donors were used, and that subset was treated as a discovery cohort. All discovery cohort repertoires had been generated on a single sequencing platform. Class I and class II HLA loci were covered by the typing at four-digit resolution. The number of donors typed differed by locus, with 629-630 for A, B, C, DRB1 and DQB1, around 520 for DQA1, 600 to 610 for DPA1, and approximately 470 for DPB1. Five DR-DQ haplotypes were treated as single units for association and clustering because of strong linkage in the cohort. On average, over 200,000 unique TCR beta nucleotide sequences were sequenced per donor among 300 to 500 genotyped donors of the cohort, with 15% to 20% of those sequences being non-productive. The study at large found these results: The earlier analysis of some 560 of the donors excluded 15 to 20 rarely observed V segments, including chromosome 9 orphons, because counts were too low. In an earlier analysis of fewer than 700 of the donors, most TCR beta V segments appeared in productive rearrangements about 87% or about 30% of the time, broadly matching IMGT annotations. A total of around 150 TCR beta chains were listed by the study as associated with cytomegalovirus. Most TCR sequences were observed very rarely across donors, whereas some public TCRs were present in many individuals. Compared with the approximately 600-donor mean, donors in an Asian-associated ancestry cluster had fewer N-insertions in productive TCRs, according to a later genetic analysis. In a later analysis, most CMV-associated TCR beta chains were found to appear HLA-restricted, with HLA associations seemingly driven largely by CMV exposure. In vitro tests confirmed that a few of the cytomegalovirus-associated TCR beta chains recognize cytomegalovirus antigens. In a later genetic analysis, a missense DCLRE1C variant was associated with V-gene and J-gene trimming of TCR beta chains, and the association was replicated in an independent cohort. Correlated functional status among segregating V segments might reflect linkage disequilibrium, but an unknown experimental factor could not be ruled out. A further reported finding was that TCR beta sequences accurately predicted the HLA-A and HLA-B alleles for most subjects in the first cohort. A later analysis found that HLA-associated TCR beta chains were more clonally expanded and had lower generation probabilities than equally common non-associated chains. In this cohort, only TCR beta chains were sequenced, and detectable features were limited by the absence of alpha or paired-chain data. Cytomegalovirus status was reported to be diagnosed by the classifier with high specificity and sensitivity in both the original and validation cohorts. Some IMGT-functional V segments, including TRBV6-2 and TRBV6-3, could not be distinguished by the 87-base-pair reads and were therefore excluded. According to a later analysis, parvovirus B19, influenza, CMV and Epstein-Barr virus appeared linked to several top co-occurrence clusters. The only immune exposure information available for the cohort was CMV serostatus. Specific HLA alleles were associated with roughly 17,000 TCR beta sequences at a false discovery rate of 0.05 in a later analysis. When HLA alleles, especially DR and DQ, strongly co-occurred, attributing TCR associations to individual alleles was difficult. It was suggested by the authors that the approach could potentially be generalized to other disease states and immunological phenotypes. Roughly uniform sequencing depth across donors was assumed in presence/absence analyses, although this assumption may not hold. In a later analysis, the rate of TCR association differed among HLA loci, with DRB1 alleles having the most associated TCRs and HLA-C alleles having the fewest. A cluster of highly shared sequence variants was judged likely to represent a technical artifact of the sequencing pipeline. Because HLA typing was unavailable for some donors at each locus, only the typed subset was used in association tests.

The cohort comprised some 680 healthy bone marrow donors. At the time of sampling, every cohort member was nominally healthy, though immune exposures that went unrecorded were likely present. The donor tested CMV seropositive, placing the donor among the 290 or so seropositive members of the cohort. Every donor gave a peripheral blood sample, and the peripheral blood mononuclear cells from that sample were used for TCR beta sequencing. The Qiagen DNeasy Blood Extraction Kit was used to extract genomic DNA from the blood cell samples. Library preparation used the immunoSEQ multiplex PCR assay. For the multiplex PCR, a mixture combining 60 forward primers for TCR Vbeta segments and 13 reverse primers for TCR Jbeta segments was used. A multiplex PCR assay on genomic DNA amplified the CDR3 region of rearranged TCR beta genes. On the Illumina HiSeq System, the amplified TCR beta libraries were sequenced as 87-base-pair reads. Per the original workflow: A later analysis tallied around 87 million unique TCR beta chains across the 666 repertoires, and about 12 million of those chains were shared by two or more donors. Raw reads were error-corrected and collapsed into unique sequences by a nearest-neighbor algorithm in which closely related sequences were merged to remove PCR and sequencing errors. CDR3 sequences were aligned to IMGT reference sequences to assign V, D and J gene segments. For a sequence to be retained, a match of at least six nucleotides to both a V gene segment and a J gene segment was required. A rearrangement counted as productive if the CDR3 had no stop codons and remained in frame with V and J, and every other rearrangement counted as non-productive. CDR3 was defined by IMGT convention, running from the second conserved V-encoded cysteine to the conserved J-encoded phenylalanine. The earlier analysis of 500 to 750 of the donors excluded any sequence lacking an unambiguous match to a single V gene segment. An earlier analysis of 500 to 600 of the donors classified V segments as functional when productive rearrangements were above 56.7% and as segregating when the standard deviation between donors was above 5%. A statistical classification framework was built to diagnose cytomegalovirus status from the catalog of TCR beta chain sequences. A later analysis assigned V and J genes by comparing TCR nucleotide sequences with IMGT/GENE-DB human TR gene sequences. In a later analysis, CDR3 sequences and most-parsimonious VDJ recombination scenarios were assigned using the TCRdist pipeline. In a later analysis, each TCR beta chain was defined by its CDR3 amino acid sequence together with its V-gene family, and reads lacking a unique V-gene family were excluded. A later analysis removed nearly 600 highly shared, low-generation-probability nucleotide sequences to deal with suspected cross-contamination and a sequencing artifact. For each public chain, a later analysis derived a clonal expansion index from normalized ranks of inferred template counts within each repertoire. In a later analysis, generation probabilities were computed using a VDJ recombination model fitted to out-of-frame rearrangements, and the results were checked against IGoR. In a later analysis, TCR-TCR, TCR-HLA and TCR-CMV co-occurrence was scored with hypergeometric tests, and a repertoire-size bias correction was applied to TCR pairs. In a later analysis, false discovery rates were estimated by permuting HLA or CMV assignments 20 times. In a later analysis, co-occurring TCRs were grouped with DBSCAN, and TCRdist sequence similarity was added when clustering was performed within HLA-allele-positive subsets. Repertoires with fewer than 30,000 or more than 120,000 public chains, plus five repertoires with anomalous nucleotide sharing, were excluded from co-occurrence clustering. TCRdb obtained this table from immuneACCESS and retained in-frame rearrangements with V and J assigned. These tables miss some clones; where compared with another copy, unresolved V genes account for less than half of the shortfall, and the remainder is unexplained. Clone size and the V and J calls come from that table; the DNA yielded D and trimming. Present in this sample are 95,000 to 150,000 clones, more than 65% of which were seen just once. In total, the top ten clones hold around 13% of the sample.

Including the terminal cysteine and phenylalanine, the CDR3 comprises 17 residues. The only DNA kept is the CDR3, 51 bases in frame from the first base. Trimming takes 1 base off V and 0 bases off J; junction bases not matched to a gene: 6. From a lookup of the germline V gene (reference sequence), CDR1 and CDR2 are LNHNV and YYDKDF. A word on this clone: The clone's antigen remains unknown. No clone much larger than this one lies a single base away; base qualities are absent.

The sequence was obtained from a woman aged 55 to 70 in good health and CMV-seropositive. Sequenced sample: PBMCs. The chain is assembled from TRBV15 and TRBJ1-5; 7 of the junction bases match TRBD1. At the DNA level, the sequence is TGTGCCACCAGCAGAGGCCAGGACAGGAGTAGCAATCAGCCCCAGCATTTT. It is translated as CATSRGQDRSSNQPQHF.